This T cell receptor (beta chain) was sequenced during a study of blood T cell repertoires in COVID-19. Study as a whole: Sites across the United States, Italy and Spain contributed samples from acute and convalescent COVID-19.

The CDR3 loop spans 13 amino acids. From germline, CDR1 is LNHDA and CDR2 SQIVND (reference sequence). V was shortened by 3 bases and J by 7 bases, with 10 bases between the two germline ends. Followed over time, Seattle patients had been enrolled while infection was active. TCRdb's copy holds only in-frame clones and misses some; the assay was immunoSEQ multiplex PCR. The table includes tens of thousands of clones, approximately 85% detected once. Sequenced: peripheral blood. The V and J genes are TRBV19 and TRBJ2-1; D is ambiguous. The sequence derives from a woman of 80 years or more with COVID-19, enrolled during active disease. CDR3 coding DNA: TGTGCCAGTAGTATTTCAGCCGGGAATGAGCAGTTCTTC. Translating it yields CASSISAGNEQFF.